This TCR beta chain was documented in a study of CD8+CD57+ T cells in acquired aplastic anemia. Study-wide background: Sorted CD4+ and CD8+ cells yielded about 3 ug of DNA on average. Study outcomes and limitations: Researchers reported that CD8+ Simpson's diversity was not significantly different in patients versus controls. Roughly 30 CD8+ CDR3 sequences occurred in both the patients and the controls.

Template material for TCR beta VDJ and CDR3 profiling consisted of genomic DNA. TCRdb itself ran the reads through MiXCR, one entry per CDR3 protein. The sample has roughly 160,000 distinct CDR3 sequences, over 70% seen once; the top ten hold 45% to 60%. In patients chosen for sequencing, flow cytometry had shown CD8+CD57+ cell expansion. The cohort consisted entirely of patients having severe acquired aplastic anemia. Notes on this clonotype: What it binds is not known.

The germline V gene has CDR1 SQVTM and CDR2 ANQGSEA. The V end was cut by 4 bases, the J end by 5 bases, with 14 bases between. This CDR3 has 13 amino acids. The sequence came from a human donor with aplastic anemia. The sequenced material came from sorted CD4+, CD8+, or CD8+CD57+ T cells (not recorded which) from PBMCs. The chain combines TRBV29-1 with TRBJ2-5, with D maybe TRBD1 (6 bases). The CDR3 DNA follows: TGCAGCGTTGTGTACAGGGTTGTGGAGACCCAGTACTTC. This gives the protein CSVVYRVVETQYF.